Listed here are 24 T cell receptor beta chains from one sample, sequenced in a study of early T cells in non-severe SARS-CoV-2 infection. TCRdb used MiXCR to reprocess the 5' RACE reads, holding one entry per CDR3 protein. The sample includes about 50,000 distinct CDR3 sequences, almost 9.5% of them seen just once. Sequencing used whole blood. The receptors here all came from an adult who was a healthcare worker with PCR-confirmed SARS-CoV-2 infection or an uninfected control (not recorded which).

In this sample, this clonotype turned up a few times. The chain couples TRBV7-8 to TRBJ2-3; no definite D call. The CDR3 spans 15 residues. V was cut by 1 base and J by 2 bases, with 10 bases left in between. Germline V gene data show CDR1 as SGHVS and CDR2 as FQNEAQ. The CDR3 reads CASSLGIRFTDTQYF. In DNA form, the CDR3 reads TGTGCCAGCAGCTTAGGAATACGATTCACAGATACGCAGTATTTT.

This clonotype was detected only a few times. The J gene is TRBJ2-1, the V gene TRBV6-4; a possible D gene is TRBD1 (6 bases). This CDR3 has 13 amino acids. Germline assignment: CDR1 MRHNA and CDR2 SNTAGT. The germline V and J ends were trimmed by 4 bases and 5 bases, with 9 bases remaining between them. Written as DNA, the CDR3 is TGTGCCAGCAGTGCGGGACAAAACAATGAGCAGTTCTTC. Protein sequence: CASSAGQNNEQFF.

This chain connects TRBV12-3 or TRBV12-4 to TRBJ1-1; the D gene is possibly TRBD1 (6 bases). Trimming stripped 1 base from V and 1 base from J, with 13 bases between. The CDR3 runs 16 residues. In DNA form, the CDR3 reads TGTGCCAGCAGTTTAGGGCAGGGGTTGGGGAACACTGAAGCTTTCTTT. This codes for CASSLGQGLGNTEAFF.

Of note for this clonotype: A much more abundant neighbour one base away suggests this may be a read error. The genes are TRBV20-1 and TRBJ1-1; D is perhaps TRBD1 (5 bases). The CDR3 runs 14 residues. Germline CDR1 reads DFQATT; CDR2 reads SNEGSKA (reference sequence). The V end lost 3 bases, the J end lost 6 bases, and 17 bases lay between the germline ends. The CDR3 coding sequence is TGCAGTGCTAGGCCTCCCGGGGCAAACTCTGAAGCTTTCTTT. This sequence encodes CSARPPGANSEAFF.

This chain links TRBV20-1 with TRBJ1-1; TRBD1 matches 11 bases. The junction had 8 bases not matched to a gene; V was cut back by 6 bases and J by 5 bases. This CDR3 is built from 14 residues. Germline CDR1 and CDR2: DFQATT and SNEGSKA (reference sequence). CDR3 nucleotides: TGCAGTGCCATAAGGGACAGGGGGAGAACTGAAGCTTTCTTT. It specifies CSAIRDRGRTEAFF.

This clonotype was seen many times. This chain uses TRBV19 with TRBJ1-5; a possible D gene is TRBD1 (5 bases). This CDR3 is built from 15 residues. V gave up 6 bases and J gave up 3 bases, with 15 bases separating them. CDR1 and CDR2 from the germline V gene are LNHDA and SQIVND (reference sequence). CDR3 sequence: CASRPTGGHNQPQHF. In DNA form, the CDR3 reads TGTGCCAGTAGACCCACGGGGGGTCACAATCAGCCCCAGCATTTT.

This clonotype was seen ten or more times. The chain has TRBV7-2 and TRBJ2-7; 7 positions match TRBD2. Trimming removed 1 base from V and 3 bases from J; junction bases left unmatched: 3. The CDR3 is 14 residues long. CDR1 and CDR2 (germline): SGHTA, FQGNSA. The chain's CDR3 is CASSLGREYYEQYF. Here the CDR3 DNA reads TGTGCCAGCAGCTTAGGGCGGGAGTACTACGAGCAGTACTTC.

This clonotype was seen a few times. V is TRBV7-9 and J is TRBJ1-1; no clear D. Germline-derived CDR1 and CDR2 are SEHNR and FQNEAQ (reference sequence). This CDR3 comprises 14 residues. The V end lost 5 bases, the J end lost 6 bases, and 16 bases lay between the germline ends. The chain's CDR3 is CASSPSPGSAEAFF. The CDR3 nucleotides are TGTGCCAGCAGCCCCTCGCCTGGATCAGCTGAAGCTTTCTTT.

There are many counts of this clonotype. This chain joins TRBV4-2 and TRBJ2-1, with D tentatively TRBD2 (6 bases). Per germline, CDR1 LGHNA and CDR2 YNFKEQ. This CDR3 has 16 amino acids. V shed 4 bases and J shed 0 bases, with 13 bases lying between them. DNA of the CDR3: TGTGCCAGCAGCCCCTATAGCGGCAGCTCCTACAATGAGCAGTTCTTC. This sequence encodes CASSPYSGSSYNEQFF.

This clonotype was found many times. The chain couples TRBV29-1 to TRBJ2-6, with unresolved D. This CDR3 has 15 residues. Trimming removed 4 bases at V and 0 bases at J, with 10 bases between. Germline V gene sequence: CDR1 SQVTM, CDR2 ANQGSEA. The CDR3 region is CSVAIPGSGANVLTF. CDR3 nucleotide sequence: TGCAGCGTTGCCATTCCAGGCTCTGGGGCCAACGTCCTGACTTTC.

Many counts were recorded for this clonotype. V usage is TRBV13 and J usage is TRBJ2-7; D call uncertain. This CDR3 comprises 12 residues. Deletions cut 3 bases from V and 4 bases from J, with 7 bases between. Germline-derived CDR1 and CDR2 are PRHDT and FYEKMQ (reference sequence). For the CDR3, the DNA is TGTGCCAGCAGCTTCGTCGGGTACGAGCAGTACTTC. Translated: CASSFVGYEQYF.

This clonotype was counted many times. This rearrangement joins TRBV4-3 to TRBJ1-2; 9 bases line up with TRBD1. CDR1 LGHNA and CDR2 YSLEER come from the germline V gene. The V gene end was trimmed by 2 bases and the J gene end by 3 bases; junction bases not matched to a gene: 1. This CDR3 comprises 14 residues. CDR3 sequence reads: CASSQRQGDYGYTF. In DNA, the CDR3 is TGCGCCAGCAGCCAAAGACAGGGGGACTATGGCTACACCTTC.

This clonotype showed up many times. CDR3 bases: TGTGCCAGCTCACCACCCAGGTCCACCTACGAGCAGTACTTC. Translating gives CASSPPRSTYEQYF. This chain joins TRBV18 and TRBJ2-7, with D unclear. V dropped 0 bases and J dropped 2 bases, with 8 bases sitting between them. CDR3 size: 14 residues. The germline V gene encodes CDR1 KGHSH and CDR2 LQKENI.

This clonotype was seen repeatedly, ten times or more. V usage is TRBV3-1 and J usage is TRBJ2-7, with D hard to call. With 1 base removed from V and 4 bases from J, the gap between germline ends came to 8 bases. Looked up from germline, CDR1 is LGHDT and CDR2 is YNNKEL (reference sequence). CDR3 size: 13 residues. CDR3 sequence: CASSQGYGYEQYF. CDR3 nucleotides: TGTGCCAGCAGCCAAGGGTATGGTTACGAGCAGTACTTC.

This clonotype occurred a few times. J is TRBJ1-1 and V is TRBV12-3 or TRBV12-4; TRBD1 agrees at 8 bases. V shed 1 base and J 11 bases; nucleotides not matched to a gene: 3. This CDR3 is 12 amino acids long. The CDR3 spells CASSLVRGQAFF. The CDR3 DNA reads TGTGCCAGCAGTTTAGTCAGGGGGCAGGCTTTCTTT.

This clonotype was counted ten times or more. The rearrangement uses TRBV14 and TRBJ2-7; D not resolved. CDR3 length: 12 residues. Per germline, CDR1 SGHDN and CDR2 FVKESK. V dropped 1 base and J dropped 4 bases, with 5 bases sitting between them. The CDR3 coding sequence is TGTGCCAGCAGCCAAGTGGGGTACGAGCAGTACTTC. It codes for CASSQVGYEQYF. Full variable domain (remainder filled in from reference TRBV14 and TRBJ2-7): EAGVTQFPSHSVIEKGQTVTLRCDPISGHDNLYWYRRVMGKEIKFLLHFVKESKQDESGMPNNRFLAERTGGTYSTLKVQPAELEDSGVYFCASSQVGYEQYFGPGTRLTVT.

This clonotype was counted only a few times. CDR3 region: CASSLGGFQETQYF. The CDR3 DNA reads TGTGCCAGCAGCTTAGGCGGGTTCCAAGAGACCCAGTACTTC. This chain links TRBV7-8 with TRBJ2-5, with D possibly TRBD2 on 5 matching bases. V was cut by 1 base and J by 1 base, with 7 bases left in between. CDR1 and CDR2 (germline): SGHVS, FQNEAQ. The CDR3 is 14 amino acids.

The genes are TRBV28 and TRBJ2-7, with D maybe TRBD1 (7 bases). With 3 bases removed from V and 2 bases from J, the gap between germline ends came to 17 bases. Germline V gene data show CDR1 as MDHEN and CDR2 as SYDVKM. The CDR3 sequence is 16 residues long. CDR3 coding DNA: TGTGCCAGCAGTTTCTGGGGGGTACAGGGGACCTACGAGCAGTACTTC. Translating gives CASSFWGVQGTYEQYF.

This clonotype has ten or more counts. This sequence joins TRBV7-3 and TRBJ2-1, with a weak D call TRBD2 (5 bases). The germline V gene encodes CDR1 SGHTA and CDR2 FQGTGA. The CDR3 runs 14 residues. The V gene lost 0 bases and the J gene lost 9 bases, with 12 bases spanning the gap. Here the CDR3 reads CASSLTTGEGEQFF. CDR3 bases: TGTGCCAGCAGCTTAACGACGGGTGAGGGTGAGCAGTTCTTC.

The sample holds many counts of this clonotype. The chain employs TRBV5-4 and TRBJ1-3, with TRBD1 matching 9 bases. Germline CDR1 is SGHNT and CDR2 is YYREEE (reference sequence). The V gene end was trimmed by 4 bases and the J gene end by 2 bases; junction bases not matched to a gene: 4. The CDR3 length is 15 residues. DNA of the CDR3: TGTGCCAGCAGCCATGACAGGGGGGCTGGAAACACCATATATTTT. It encodes CASSHDRGAGNTIYF.

This clonotype has ten or more counts. J is TRBJ2-2 and V is TRBV7-6; 13 bases agree with TRBD2. This CDR3 is 16 amino acids long. The germline V gene has CDR1 SGHVS and CDR2 FNYEAQ. V lost 4 bases and J lost 4; bases outside the gene matches: 3. Here the CDR3 reads CASSSRTSGGTGELFF. The CDR3 DNA is TGTGCCAGCAGCTCCCGGACTAGCGGGGGCACCGGGGAGCTGTTTTTT.

The rearrangement joins TRBV6-5 to TRBJ2-6; TRBD2 matches 9 bases. This CDR3 spans 18 amino acids. V was pared by 5 bases and J by 0 bases, with 8 bases of the junction left unmatched. Germline CDR1 and CDR2: MNHEY and SVGAGI. CDR3: CASSPVSGGSSGANVLTF. The CDR3 DNA sequence: TGTGCCAGCAGTCCCGTTAGCGGGGGAAGCTCTGGGGCCAACGTCCTGACTTTC.

This clonotype was observed a handful of times. The V gene is TRBV28, the J gene TRBJ1-1; possibly TRBD1 for D (6 bases). Between the trimmed V and J ends, which lost 5 bases and 5 bases, there was a span of 9 bases. This CDR3 is 12 amino acids long. Per the germline V gene, CDR1 is MDHEN and CDR2 is SYDVKM. The CDR3 reads CASSDRGTEAFF. CDR3 in DNA: TGTGCCAGCAGTGATAGGGGGACTGAAGCTTTCTTT.

This clonotype appeared many times. The rearrangement links TRBV6-5 to TRBJ2-2, with 14 positions matching TRBD2. CDR1 MNHEY and CDR2 SVGAGI come from the germline V gene. J lost 4 bases, V lost 5 bases, and 9 bases had no gene match. This CDR3 is built from 18 residues. The CDR3, as DNA: TGTGCCAGCAGTCGCCGACTAGCGGGAGGGCAGGGCACCGGGGAGCTGTTTTTT. As protein: CASSRRLAGGQGTGELFF.